The 23 T cell receptor beta chains listed next were all sequenced from one sample in a study of T cells in Graves' hyperthyroidism and ophthalmopathy. Regions amplified from RNA transcripts were the TCR beta CDR3 regions. A first-round RT-PCR of the TCR CDR3 used the HTBI primer set. MiXCR, applied by TCRdb to the multiplex PCR reads, yields one record per CDR3 protein. The sample has roughly 840,000 distinct CDR3 sequences, more than 30% seen once. The source material was blood. These receptor sequences come from a man between 18 and 29 years old with Graves' hyperthyroidism.

Comments on this clonotype: A clone one base away is much larger, so this may be a read error. In DNA form, the CDR3 reads TGTGCCAGCAGCATGCGGTCCAACGGGGCTGAAGCTTTCTTT. Its translation is CASSMRSNGAEAFF. The chain has TRBV9 and TRBJ1-1; the D is unclear. Trimming left V 4 bases short and J 6 bases short, with 16 bases between. The CDR3 has 14 amino acids. Germline V gene lookup returns CDR1 SGDLS and CDR2 YYNGEE.

CDR3 nucleotide sequence: TGCAGCTTAGGCCAGACAGAAAGTAATGAAAAACTGTTTTTT. It yields the protein CSLGQTESNEKLFF. This chain joins TRBV29-1 and TRBJ1-4, with a possible D match to TRBD1 (5 bases). The CDR3 loop spans 14 amino acids. V was cut by 8 bases and J by 4 bases, with 17 bases left in between. The V gene's germline CDR1 is SQVTM and CDR2 ANQGSEA.

The chain has TRBV20-1 and TRBJ2-7; D might be TRBD2 (5 bases). This CDR3 is built from 13 residues. The germline CDR1 and CDR2 sequences are DFQATT and SNEGSKA (reference sequence). V gave up 4 bases and J gave up 3 bases, with 13 bases separating them. The CDR3 sequence: CSATGVEGYEQYF. CDR3 sequence (DNA): TGCAGTGCTACCGGGGTTGAGGGCTACGAGCAGTACTTC.

This clonotype was found many times. The chain employs TRBV11-2 and TRBJ2-5; perhaps TRBD2 as D (6 bases). Germline-derived CDR1 and CDR2 are SGHAT and FQNNGV. The CDR3 has 13 amino acids. V lost 5 bases and J lost 4, with 11 bases in between. The CDR3 reads CASSRLGRETQYF. The CDR3 coding sequence is TGTGCCAGCAGCAGACTAGGGAGAGAGACCCAGTACTTC.

V is TRBV19 and J is TRBJ2-7; D not resolved. The germline V and J ends were trimmed by 5 bases and 5 bases, with 13 bases remaining between them. The germline gives CDR1 LNHDA, CDR2 SQIVND (reference sequence). The CDR3 consists of 13 residues. The CDR3 here is CASSESRSNEQYF. CDR3 DNA: TGTGCCAGTAGTGAGTCCAGGAGTAACGAGCAGTACTTC.

Comments on this clonotype: A read error may produce the germline difference seen at one junction end. The chain is built from TRBV29-1 and TRBJ1-2; D is ambiguous. The CDR3 loop spans 9 amino acids. CDR1 is SQVTM, CDR2 ANQGSEA, per germline. The CDR3 DNA reads TGCAGCGTTGAAGATGCCCCGGGGTTC. This codes for CSVEDAPGF.

This clonotype was detected only a few times. The chain joins TRBV2 to TRBJ2-7, with 7 bases aligning to TRBD1. V dropped 3 bases and J dropped 3; count of bases not matched to a gene: 2. Germline V gene data show CDR1 as SNHLY and CDR2 as FYNNEI. This CDR3 is built from 13 residues. The chain's CDR3 is CASSDQGVYEQYF. The CDR3 coding sequence is TGTGCCAGCAGTGATCAGGGGGTCTACGAGCAGTACTTC.

This clonotype was seen ten or more times. The chain employs TRBV7-2 and TRBJ2-7; no clear D gene. Germline CDR1 reads SGHTA; CDR2 reads FQGNSA. The CDR3 spans 11 residues. Trimming stripped 5 bases from V and 2 bases from J, with 4 bases between. In nucleotides, the CDR3 is TGTGCCAGCAGCGGGGCCTACGAGCAGTACTTC. Translating it yields CASSGAYEQYF.

Only a few counts were recorded for this clonotype. The rearrangement links TRBV12-3 or TRBV12-4 to TRBJ1-2, with unresolved D. V was cut by 7 bases and J by 1 base, with 16 bases left in between. This CDR3 region has 15 residues. The CDR3 here is CASTSWGRFNYGYTF. The DNA for the CDR3 is TGTGCCAGCACCTCATGGGGAAGATTTAACTATGGCTACACCTTC.

This clonotype was seen only once. This may come from a read error, since a much larger clone is one base off. The chain joins TRBV5-1 to TRBJ1-6; D is unclear. The length of the CDR3 is 14 residues. Germline CDR1 SGHRS, CDR2 YFSETQ. Trimming shortened V by 5 bases and J by 5 bases, and 11 bases separated the two germline ends. CDR3: CASSYETDNSPLHF. CDR3 DNA sequence: TGCGCCAGCAGTTACGAGACGGATAATTCACCCCTCCACTTT.

This rearrangement joins TRBV20-1 to TRBJ2-7; no definite D call. V shed 6 bases and J shed 3 bases, with 15 bases lying between them. Per germline, CDR1 DFQATT and CDR2 SNEGSKA (reference sequence). The CDR3 spans 13 residues. The CDR3 DNA follows: TGCAGTGCCAAACCGACGGAATACTACGAGCAGTACTTC. Amino acids: CSAKPTEYYEQYF.

The table lists this clonotype with many counts. The chain has TRBV9 and TRBJ1-1, with D perhaps matching TRBD1 (6 bases). V was pared by 0 bases and J by 6 bases, with 9 bases between. The germline gives CDR1 SGDLS, CDR2 YYNGEE. The length of the CDR3 is 13 residues. The CDR3 DNA reads as TGTGCCAGCAGCGTAGGGGGGGGCGCTGAAGCTTTCTTT. It is translated as CASSVGGGAEAFF.

The chain is built from TRBV6-1 and TRBJ2-7; D is unresolved. The CDR3 runs to 12 residues. Germline V gene sequence: CDR1 MNHNS, CDR2 SASEGT. Trimming took 6 bases from V and 3 from J, leaving 9 bases between them. In DNA form, the CDR3 reads TGTGCCAGCAGAGGGCGGAGCTACGAGCAGTACTTC. The encoded protein is CASRGRSYEQYF.

A remark on this clonotype: Mismatch with germline at one junction end may stem from a read error. The chain joins TRBV19 to TRBJ2-7, with 10 bases aligning to TRBD1. There are 16 residues in the CDR3. CDR1 LNHDA and CDR2 SQIVND come from the germline V gene (reference sequence). CDR3 bases: TGTGCCAGTAGTACCACCGGGACAGGGGCCCGCTACGAGCAGCACTTC. Protein: CASSTTGTGARYEQHF.

This clonotype was detected a few times. The chain combines TRBV7-3 with TRBJ2-7; a possible D gene is TRBD2 (5 bases). The CDR3 totals 15 residues. Trimming took 5 bases from V and 0 from J, leaving 14 bases between them. Germline assignment: CDR1 SGHTA and CDR2 FQGTGA. The CDR3: CASSPGSEASYEQYF. In DNA, the CDR3 is TGTGCCAGCAGCCCCGGGTCGGAGGCCTCCTACGAGCAGTACTTC.

The J gene is TRBJ2-7, the V gene TRBV28, with 7 bases identical to TRBD1. The V segment lost 3 bases and the J segment 9 bases; nucleotides outside the gene matches: 2. CDR1 MDHEN and CDR2 SYDVKM come from the germline V gene. CDR3 length: 11 residues. As DNA, the CDR3 is TGTGCCAGCAGTTTCCGGACAGGGCAGTACTTC. Residues: CASSFRTGQYF.

CDR3 sequence (DNA): TGTGCCAGCAGCCAAGATCTCGGGGGCTTGCCCTACGAGCAGTACTTC. It specifies CASSQDLGGLPYEQYF. The chain has TRBV11-2 and TRBJ2-7, with D possibly called TRBD1 or TRBD2 (6 bases each). The CDR3 contains 16 residues. Germline CDR1 SGHAT, CDR2 FQNNGV. V shed 5 bases and J shed 2 bases, with 19 bases lying between them. The full variable domain, completed using reference TRBV11-2 and TRBJ2-7, is EAGVAQSPRYKIIEKRQSVAFWCNPISGHATLYWYQQILGQGPKLLIQFQNNGVVDDSQLPKDRFSAERLKGVDSTLKIQPAKLEDSAVYLCASSQDLGGLPYEQYFGPGTRLTVT.

This clonotype was found many times. This chain connects TRBV20-1 to TRBJ2-5; 8 bases line up with TRBD1. V lost 1 base and J lost 3; bases outside the gene matches: 1. Germline V CDR1 and CDR2: DFQATT, SNEGSKA (reference sequence). The CDR3 loop spans 13 amino acids. The CDR3 bases are TGCAGTGCTAGAGGGACAGGGAAAGAGACCCAGTACTTC. It encodes CSARGTGKETQYF.

This clonotype was found a few times. The J gene is TRBJ1-1, the V gene TRBV5-1; D is perhaps TRBD1 (5 bases). Trimming left V 4 bases short and J 4 bases short, with 17 bases between. The CDR3 covers 15 residues. From germline, CDR1 is SGHRS and CDR2 YFSETQ. In DNA, the CDR3 is TGCGCCAGCAGCGGGGGAGCCTCAATAGGCACTGAAGCTTTCTTT. Amino acid sequence: CASSGGASIGTEAFF. Variable domain in full (rest from reference TRBV5-1 and TRBJ1-1): KAGVTQTPRYLIKTRGQQVTLSCSPISGHRSVSWYQQTPGQGLQFLFEYFSETQRNKGNFPGRFSGRQFSNSRSEMNVSTLELGDSALYLCASSGGASIGTEAFFGQGTRLTVV.

The chain has TRBV15 and TRBJ1-1, with a weak D call TRBD1 (6 bases). The CDR3 runs 13 residues. Trimming shortened V by 9 bases and J by 2 bases, and 13 bases separated the two germline ends. CDR1 is LNHNV, CDR2 YYDKDF, per germline (reference sequence). For the CDR3, the DNA is TGTGCCACTTGCCTAGGGGGAAACACTGAAGCTTTCTTT. It translates to CATCLGGNTEAFF.

V gene TRBV29-1 combines with J gene TRBJ2-6; D might be TRBD1 (6 bases). Germline lookup yields CDR1 SQVTM and CDR2 ANQGSEA. The CDR3 covers 14 residues. V was clipped by 1 base and J by 3 bases, with 7 bases between them. The DNA of the CDR3 is TGCAGCGTTGAAGCAGGGGATGGGGCCAACGTCCTGACTTTC. Translating gives CSVEAGDGANVLTF.

This clonotype was detected many times. The rearrangement links TRBV10-3 to TRBJ2-5; 7 positions agree with TRBD2. The J segment lost 3 bases and the V segment lost 0 bases, leaving 7 bases of the junction unmatched. Germline CDR1 and CDR2: ENHRY and SYGVKD. The CDR3 runs to 16 residues. The CDR3 sequence: CAISESLASGKETQYF. The CDR3, as DNA: TGTGCCATCAGTGAGTCTTTGGCTAGCGGAAAAGAGACCCAGTACTTC.

Ten or more counts support this clonotype. The chain uses TRBV29-1 and TRBJ2-7, with D perhaps matching TRBD2 (5 bases). Germline CDR1 SQVTM, CDR2 ANQGSEA. The CDR3 loop spans 11 amino acids. Trimming shortened V by 6 bases and J by 3 bases, and 9 bases separated the two germline ends. CDR3 in amino acids: CSVDGGYEQYF. The CDR3 DNA sequence: TGCAGCGTCGACGGAGGCTACGAGCAGTACTTC.